This entry lists 14 T cell receptor beta chains sequenced from one sample in a study of blood T cell repertoires in COVID-19. The table came from immunoSEQ multiplex PCR; TCRdb's copy has only in-frame clones and leaves some out. The table lists some 490,000 clones, approximately 90% of them singletons. The sequencing input was PBMCs or T cells enriched from blood (not recorded which). These TCRs come from a woman in her sixties who had recovered from COVID-19.

As DNA, the CDR3 is TGTGCCAGCAGCCAAGGGCTGGGGGCACTTGGCTACACCTTC. Translation: CASSQGLGALGYTF. The chain is built from TRBV4-2 and TRBJ1-2; D is possibly TRBD1 (6 bases). The CDR3 runs to 14 residues. Trimming took off 1 base at V and 7 bases at J, with 13 bases between the two ends. The germline CDR1 and CDR2 sequences are LGHNA and YNFKEQ.

This chain joins TRBV7-8 and TRBJ2-6; 7 bases agree with TRBD1. This CDR3 has 16 residues. Trimming removed 1 base from V and 3 bases from J; junction bases left unmatched: 3. Germline V gives CDR1 SGHVS, CDR2 FQNEAQ. CDR3 loop: CASSLVGTVGANVLTF. CDR3 DNA: TGTGCCAGCAGCTTAGTCGGGACAGTTGGGGCCAACGTCCTGACTTTC. Combining the CDR3 with reference TRBV7-8 and TRBJ2-6 gives the whole variable domain GAGVSQSPRYKVAKRGQDVALRCDPISGHVSLFWYQQALGQGPEFLTYFQNEAQLDKSGLPSDRFFAERPEGSVSTLKIQRTQQEDSAVYLCASSLVGTVGANVLTFGAGSRLTVL.

This chain links TRBV6-5 with TRBJ2-3, with D perhaps matching TRBD2 (5 bases). V shed 2 bases and J shed 0 bases, with 12 bases lying between them. This CDR3 has 16 amino acids. Germline lookup yields CDR1 MNHEY and CDR2 SVGAGI. Here the CDR3 reads CASSYLAGESTDTQYF. CDR3 in DNA: TGTGCCAGCAGTTACCTTGCGGGCGAGAGCACAGATACGCAGTATTTT.

V is TRBV27 and J is TRBJ2-2, with 7 bases identical to TRBD1. Trimming cost V 3 bases and J 5 bases; bases outside gene matches: 9. CDR1 is MNHEY and CDR2 is SMNVEV in the germline V gene (reference sequence). The CDR3 consists of 16 residues. Here the CDR3 reads CASSFNQGERTGELFF. The CDR3 DNA is TGTGCCAGCAGTTTCAACCAGGGGGAGCGGACCGGGGAGCTGTTTTTT.

This chain uses TRBV5-1 with TRBJ2-7; the match to TRBD2 covers 7 bases. V shed 5 bases, J shed 3 bases, and the junction held 8 bases outside the gene matches. Germline assignment: CDR1 SGHRS and CDR2 YFSETQ. The CDR3 is 14 amino acids. CDR3: CASSREVEDYEQYF. CDR3 DNA sequence: TGCGCCAGCAGTCGGGAGGTTGAGGACTACGAGCAGTACTTC.

The V gene is TRBV7-5, the J gene TRBJ2-7; the table's D call, TRBD1, has no DNA check behind it. TRBV7-5 is assigned pseudogene status. The CDR3 sequence is 14 residues long. The CDR3 loop is CARSLVQFSYEQYF. Here the CDR3 DNA reads TGTGCCAGAAGCCTAGTTCAGTTCTCCTACGAGCAGTACTTC.

In the case of this clone: A much bigger clone sits one base away, suggesting this may be a read error. This chain links TRBV5-6 with TRBJ2-1; D unclear. CDR1 and CDR2 from the germline V gene are SGHDT and YYEEEE. The V end was cut by 6 bases, the J end by 0 bases, with 7 bases between. The CDR3 has 13 residues. CDR3 coding DNA: TGTGCCAGCATACCTAGCTCCTACAATGAGCAGTTCTTC. Its translation is CASIPSSYNEQFF.

The genes are TRBV5-1 and TRBJ1-1, with a tentative D call TRBD1 (6 bases). V gave up 6 bases and J gave up 2 bases, with 14 bases separating them. Germline values: CDR1 SGHRS, CDR2 YFSETQ. The CDR3 runs 14 residues. CDR3 DNA: TGCGCCAGCACGTGGGGACACCTAAACACTGAAGCTTTCTTT. It is translated as CASTWGHLNTEAFF.

This clone was counted once. This rearrangement joins TRBV2 to TRBJ1-1; the D is unclear. The V and J ends lost 4 bases and 6 bases respectively, with 6 bases between them. CDR1 SNHLY and CDR2 FYNNEI come from the germline V gene. CDR3 length: 11 residues. CDR3 nucleotides: TGTGCCAGCAGTGGGCAGGCTGAAGCTTTCTTT. Its protein product is CASSGQAEAFF.

Of note for this clone: The junction does not match germline at one end; this may be a read error. The chain has TRBV10-3 and TRBJ1-2; D call uncertain. Germline V CDR1 and CDR2: ENHRY, SYGVKD. This CDR3 region has 12 residues. The CDR3 DNA follows: TGTGCCATCAGTGAGTTGGCGGGCCCCGGGCCCTTC. The encoded protein is CAISELAGPGPF.

The chain joins TRBV29-1 to TRBJ2-7; 10 bases match TRBD1. The CDR3 extends over 12 amino acids. The germline CDR1 and CDR2 sequences are SQVTM and ANQGSEA. Trimming took 7 bases from V and 3 from J; bases not matched to a gene: 3. The CDR3 bases are TGCAGCGCAGGGACAGGGGACTACGAGCAGTACTTC. Translation: CSAGTGDYEQYF.

The sample holds one count of this clone. The V gene is TRBV3-1 (or the pseudogene TRBV3-2), the J gene TRBJ1-2; 10 bases are shared with TRBD1. CDR1 is LGHDT and CDR2 is YNNKEL in the germline V gene (reference sequence). V trimming: 5 bases; J trimming: 7 bases; junction bases outside the gene matches: 10. This CDR3 has 15 residues. Here the CDR3 reads CASSVSGTGARGYTF. In nucleotides, the CDR3 is TGTGCCAGCAGCGTCTCCGGGACAGGGGCTCGTGGCTACACCTTC.

The chain is built from TRBV24-1 and TRBJ2-3, with 8 bases lining up with TRBD2. Germline assignment: CDR1 KGHDR and CDR2 SFDVKD. The CDR3 totals 15 residues. V gave up 3 bases and J gave up 6 bases; unmatched junction bases: 7. The CDR3 nucleotides read TGTGCCACCAGTGATCCGGGGACTAGTAGTGATACGCAGTATTTT. The encoded protein is CATSDPGTSSDTQYF.

This clone occurred once. The chain has TRBV7-8 and TRBJ1-2; TRBD1 aligns across 9 bases. The CDR3 is made up of 17 amino acids. After removal of 0 bases from V and 7 bases from J, the junction contained 12 bases not matched to a gene. Germline values: CDR1 SGHVS, CDR2 FQNEAQ. Written as DNA, the CDR3 is TGTGCCAGCAGCTTAGCGCTTGGGACAGGGACCCTCGGTGGCTACACCTTC. This encodes CASSLALGTGTLGGYTF. The full variable domain, its missing parts supplied by reference TRBV7-8 and TRBJ1-2, is GAGVSQSPRYKVAKRGQDVALRCDPISGHVSLFWYQQALGQGPEFLTYFQNEAQLDKSGLPSDRFFAERPEGSVSTLKIQRTQQEDSAVYLCASSLALGTGTLGGYTFGSGTRLTVV.